The entry that follows covers one T cell receptor beta chain sequence. Its cognate antigen is unknown. The CDR3 is 15 residues long. CDR1 MNHEY and CDR2 SVGAGI come from the germline V gene. Trimming left V 0 bases short and J 4 bases short, with 12 bases between. This table comes from immunoSEQ multiplex PCR, and its TCRdb copy is limited to in-frame clones, with some not included. Among approximately 60,000 clones listed, roughly 87% were seen once. The source of the sample is a study of OX40 agonist ivuxolimab in advanced cancers. Study findings and constraints: Expanded clones were, on average, more numerous among CD8+ T cells than CD4+.

The gene calls are TRBV6-5 and TRBJ1-1; unclear D gene. This receptor was obtained from an adult with an advanced solid tumor such as melanoma, head and neck, liver or kidney cancer. The source was CD4+ or CD8+ T cells sorted from blood, collected in a trial of the OX40 agonist ivuxolimab. CDR3 residues: CASSYSERFGTEAFF. The CDR3, as DNA: TGTGCCAGCAGTTACTCGGAACGGTTTGGCACTGAAGCTTTCTTT.